These 3 T cell receptor beta chains came from one sample sequenced in a study of cytomegalovirus exposure and HLA in healthy donors. Primers for the PCR totalled 60 Vbeta and 13 Jbeta. Profiled with immunoSEQ multiplex PCR; TCRdb holds only in-frame clones, not every one. Across roughly 40,000 clones, the top ten clones capture approximately 1.5% of the sample. The sample comprised PBMCs. These receptor sequences come from a man aged 30 to 45 in good health and CMV-seronegative.

The chain joins TRBV7-9 to TRBJ1-6, with D unresolved. Trimming took 5 bases from V and 11 from J, leaving 19 bases between them. CDR3 length equals 15 residues. Per the germline V gene, CDR1 is SEHNR and CDR2 is FQNEAQ (reference sequence). This CDR3 is CASSLDGSRGAPLHF. The CDR3 bases are TGTGCCAGCAGCCTTGACGGGAGTCGGGGAGCACCCCTCCACTTT.

The V gene is TRBV7-2, the J gene TRBJ1-2; D call uncertain. Germline assignment: CDR1 SGHTA and CDR2 FQGNSA. V dropped 5 bases and J dropped 4 bases, with 8 bases sitting between them. This CDR3 is built from 12 residues. CDR3 region: CASSDAGYGYTF. CDR3 sequence (DNA): TGTGCCAGCAGCGACGCGGGCTATGGCTACACCTTC. Full variable domain (outside the CDR3, taken from reference TRBV7-2 and TRBJ1-2): GAGVSQSPSNKVTEKGKDVELRCDPISGHTALYWYRQSLGQGLEFLIYFQGNSAPDKSGLPSDRFSAERTGGSVSTLTIQRTQQEDSAVYLCASSDAGYGYTFGSGTRLTVV.

V usage is TRBV29-1 and J usage is TRBJ1-4; D not resolved. Germline values: CDR1 SQVTM, CDR2 ANQGSEA. Deletions cut 7 bases from V and 5 bases from J, with 17 bases between. The CDR3 has 14 amino acids. The CDR3 loop reads CSALAPAENEKLFF. The CDR3 bases are TGCAGCGCCCTAGCCCCGGCGGAGAATGAAAAACTGTTTTTT.